This T cell receptor (beta chain) stems from a study of regulatory T cells in long-lasting Graves disease. At least ten counts were recorded for this clonotype. Its target is unknown. Study-wide results and limits: Accuracy was possibly reduced by small sample size.

Combining iRepertoire HTBI primers with Arm-PCR of CDR3 regions, the authors built TCR beta libraries. TCRdb re-derived calls from the multiplex PCR reads in MiXCR, one entry per CDR3 protein. This table has approximately 400,000 distinct CDR3 sequences, 12% appearing once. V was cut by 2 bases and J by 7 bases, with 20 bases left in between. In germline, CDR1 is MNHEY, CDR2 SVGAGI. The CDR3 is made up of 16 amino acids. Noted time point: newly diagnosed GD, antithyroid drugs for less than 3 months. TCR sequences were obtained from RNA taken from PBMCs. By American Thyroid Association guidelines, Graves' disease was diagnosed in the cohort. These same data were also listed under a study on T cells in Graves' hyperthyroidism and ophthalmopathy. That source reports: The HTBI primer set served for first-round RT-PCR of the TCR CDR3.

The sample in question was peripheral blood mononuclear cells (PBMCs), obtained at new diagnosis, from a patient treated with antithyroid drugs. This clonotype was obtained from a woman under 30 with Graves disease. The V gene is TRBV6-5, the J gene TRBJ2-5, with D tentatively TRBD2 (6 bases). The CDR3 here is CASSYTKDYRRGTQYF. CDR3 DNA sequence: TGTGCCAGCAGTTACACAAAGGACTACCGGCGGGGGACCCAGTACTTC.